This T cell receptor beta chain was obtained from a study of T cell responses to AZD1222 COVID-19 vaccine. V was clipped by 4 bases and J by 4 bases, with 11 bases between them. Germline V lookup: CDR1 ENHRY, CDR2 SYGVKD. There are 14 residues in the CDR3. Libraries were prepared by immunoSEQ multiplex PCR; TCRdb keeps only in-frame clonotypes and omits some of them. The sample has 55,000 to 80,000 clones, approximately 80% seen once. This receptor was obtained from an adult in good health. This chain joins TRBV10-3 and TRBJ1-3; D not certain. Sequences were derived from peripheral blood, sampled on day 0 of AZD1222 vaccination. CDR3 sequence (DNA): TGTGCCATCAGTGTCCCAGACATAGGAAACACCATATATTTT. Amino acid sequence: CAISVPDIGNTIYF.